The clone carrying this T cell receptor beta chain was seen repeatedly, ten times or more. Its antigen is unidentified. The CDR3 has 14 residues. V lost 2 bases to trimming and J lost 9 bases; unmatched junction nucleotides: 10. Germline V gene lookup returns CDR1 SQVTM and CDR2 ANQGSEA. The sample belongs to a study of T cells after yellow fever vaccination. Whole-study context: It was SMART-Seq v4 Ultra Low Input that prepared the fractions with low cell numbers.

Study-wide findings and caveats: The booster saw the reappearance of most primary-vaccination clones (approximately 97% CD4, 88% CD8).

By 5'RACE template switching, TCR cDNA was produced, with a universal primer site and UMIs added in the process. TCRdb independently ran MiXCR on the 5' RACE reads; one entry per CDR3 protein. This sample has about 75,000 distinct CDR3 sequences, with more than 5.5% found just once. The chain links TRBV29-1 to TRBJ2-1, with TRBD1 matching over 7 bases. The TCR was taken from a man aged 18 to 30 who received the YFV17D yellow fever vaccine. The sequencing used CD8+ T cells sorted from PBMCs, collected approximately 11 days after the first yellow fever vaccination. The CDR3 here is CSVEKDRGRVEQFF. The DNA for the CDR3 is TGCAGCGTTGAAAAGGATAGGGGGCGGGTTGAGCAGTTCTTC.